One and the same sample provided the 15 T cell receptor beta chains below, sequenced in a study of Ad26.COV2.S vaccination and SARS-CoV-2 variants. Treatment of the sample: approximately 18 received Ad26.COV2.S at low or high dose, single or two shots; several received placebo; per-sample allocation not given. Sampling was done on day 63 after the first vaccine or placebo injection. The method was immunoSEQ multiplex PCR; TCRdb's version includes in-frame clones alone and lacks a portion of them. The sample has about 680,000 clones, 89% seen once. Sequenced here: peripheral blood, sampled in a trial of Ad26.COV2.S vaccine versus placebo. These receptors were collected from a person aged 18-65 years who received the Ad26.COV2.S COVID-19 vaccine or a placebo.

This clone was detected only a few times. The rearrangement uses TRBV24-1 and TRBJ2-2; the D gene is possibly TRBD2 (5 bases). CDR1 and CDR2 from the germline V gene are KGHDR and SFDVKD. Trimming left V 4 bases short and J 7 bases short, with 12 bases between. The CDR3 is 14 amino acids. The CDR3 sequence: CATSEARGFGELFF. The CDR3 DNA sequence: TGTGCCACCAGTGAGGCCCGGGGATTCGGGGAGCTGTTTTTT.

The chain links TRBV11-2 to TRBJ2-7, with D possibly matching TRBD1 (6 bases). The germline gives CDR1 SGHAT, CDR2 FQNNGV. Trimming left V 1 base short and J 3 bases short, with 10 bases between. This CDR3 region has 14 residues. The CDR3 nucleotides are TGTGCCAGCAGCTTAGGGCAGGGGTTCTACGAGCAGTACTTC. Protein product: CASSLGQGFYEQYF.

The V call is TRBV19, the J call TRBJ1-1; no clear D gene. The CDR3 is 15 amino acids. Germline values: CDR1 LNHDA, CDR2 SQIVND (reference sequence). The V end was cut by 0 bases, the J end by 6 bases, with 14 bases between. CDR3 DNA: TGTGCCAGTAGTATAGATAGTCAGGTTGTCGCTGAAGCTTTCTTT. Translation: CASSIDSQVVAEAFF.

The chain couples TRBV27 to TRBJ1-1; D unclear. The length of the CDR3 is 13 residues. Per germline, CDR1 MNHEY and CDR2 SMNVEV (reference sequence). Trimming removed 3 bases from V and 0 bases from J, with 5 bases in between. This chain's CDR3 is CASSFSMNTEAFF. CDR3 DNA sequence: TGTGCCAGCAGTTTTTCTATGAACACTGAAGCTTTCTTT.

CDR3 loop: CASTLSVGELFF. The CDR3, as DNA: TGTGCCAGCACTTTGAGCGTCGGGGAGCTGTTTTTT. The V and J genes are TRBV12-3 or TRBV12-4 and TRBJ2-2; D ambiguous. The V end lost 7 bases, the J end lost 7 bases, and 10 bases lay between the germline ends. This CDR3 has 12 amino acids.

This rearrangement joins TRBV27 to TRBJ2-7, with 9 bases that match TRBD2. With 6 bases clipped from V and 4 bases from J, the junction kept 10 bases outside the gene matches. The CDR3 loop spans 15 amino acids. Germline V gives CDR1 MNHEY, CDR2 SMNVEV (reference sequence). The CDR3 is CASSAAGTSRYEQYF. The CDR3 coding sequence is TGTGCCAGCAGCGCCGCCGGGACTAGCAGGTACGAGCAGTACTTC.

DNA of the CDR3: TGTGCCAGCAGTTACTACCGGGATCAGCCCCAGCATTTT. Translating it yields CASSYYRDQPQHF. This chain joins TRBV6-2 or TRBV6-3 and TRBJ1-5; D uncertain. Germline CDR1 reads MNHEY; CDR2 reads SVGEGT. V gave up 1 base and J gave up 5 bases, with 6 bases separating them. The CDR3 contains 13 residues.

The sample holds many counts of this clone. This sequence joins TRBV25-1 and TRBJ1-4; 9 bases line up with TRBD1. V lost 3 bases and J lost 5; bases outside the gene matches: 7. CDR3 length: 16 amino acids. Germline V gives CDR1 MGHDK, CDR2 SYGVNS. CDR3 region: CASSDRTGGVNEKLFF. The CDR3, as DNA: TGTGCCAGCAGTGATCGTACAGGGGGCGTCAATGAAAAACTGTTTTTT.

This clone was picked up one time. The chain is built from TRBV19 and TRBJ1-5, with D possibly being TRBD1 (5 bases). This CDR3 comprises 12 residues. V dropped 3 bases and J dropped 6 bases, with 6 bases sitting between them. Germline CDR1 is LNHDA and CDR2 is SQIVND (reference sequence). The CDR3 sequence: CASSMGVQPQHF. CDR3 nucleotide sequence: TGTGCCAGTAGTATGGGGGTTCAGCCCCAGCATTTT.

DNA for the CDR3: TGCGCCAGCAGCCAAGACGGGTCGGGGGCCGGTGAAAAACTGTTTTTT. Protein: CASSQDGSGAGEKLFF. V usage is TRBV4-3 and J usage is TRBJ1-4; weak D call: TRBD1 (6 bases). Trimming shortened V by 0 bases and J by 7 bases, and 15 bases separated the two germline ends. Germline V lookup: CDR1 LGHNA, CDR2 YSLEER. This CDR3 is 16 amino acids long.

The chain links TRBV7-9 to TRBJ2-7; D possibly corresponds to TRBD1 (5 bases). The ends were cut back, 1 base at V and 4 bases at J, with 11 bases in the middle. In germline, CDR1 is SEHNR, CDR2 FQNEAQ (reference sequence). CDR3 length: 14 residues. The CDR3, as DNA: TGTGCCAGCAGCTTAGGGGTGACAGTGTACGAGCAGTACTTC. Its protein product is CASSLGVTVYEQYF.

The rearrangement links TRBV5-1 to TRBJ2-3; D unclear. CDR3 size: 13 residues. Germline assignment: CDR1 SGHRS and CDR2 YFSETQ. The V end was cut by 1 base, the J end by 4 bases, with 7 bases between. CDR3 DNA: TGCGCCAGCAGCTTGTCAGGTGCAGATACGCAGTATTTT. The encoded protein is CASSLSGADTQYF.

As for this clone: This specimen includes other DNA sequences encoding the same CDR3. The chain couples TRBV18 to TRBJ2-3; no clear D. Germline V gene data show CDR1 as KGHSH and CDR2 as LQKENI. The ends were cut back, 2 bases at V and 5 bases at J, with 2 bases in the middle. This CDR3 spans 11 amino acids. The CDR3 DNA reads TGTGCCAGCTCACCAGGAGATACGCAGTATTTT. The encoded protein is CASSPGDTQYF. Full variable domain (outside the CDR3, taken from reference TRBV18 and TRBJ2-3): NAGVMQNPRHLVRRRGQEARLRCSPMKGHSHVYWYRQLPEEGLKFMVYLQKENIIDESGMPKERFSAEFPKEGPSILRIQQVVRGDSAAYFCASSPGDTQYFGPGTRLTVL.

A word on this clone: Other DNA sequences in the sample encode the same CDR3. The chain recombines TRBV6-5 with TRBJ1-1, with D possibly being TRBD1 (6 bases). CDR1 is MNHEY, CDR2 SVGAGI, per germline. This CDR3 spans 15 amino acids. Trimming removed 0 bases at V and 5 bases at J, with 13 bases between. The CDR3 is CASSYSGGRGTEAFF. Here the CDR3 DNA reads TGTGCCAGCAGTTACTCCGGGGGCCGAGGGACTGAAGCTTTCTTT.

DNA of the CDR3: TGTGCCAGCACCCGGGAGAATAAATCTAATGAAAAACTGTTTTTT. Amino acid sequence: CASTRENKSNEKLFF. The chain combines TRBV2 with TRBJ1-4; D is uncertain. From germline, CDR1 is SNHLY and CDR2 FYNNEI. CDR3 length: 15 amino acids. Between the trimmed V and J ends, which lost 7 bases and 3 bases, there was a span of 15 bases.